The following is a T cell receptor beta chain sequence with its context. Its antigen is currently unknown. This table comes from immunoSEQ multiplex PCR, and its TCRdb copy is limited to in-frame clones, with some not included. The sample includes 60,000 to 85,000 clones, about nine tenths of them seen just once. The CDR3 has 13 residues. Trimming removed 5 bases at V and 7 bases at J, with 15 bases between. Germline V CDR1 and CDR2: LNHNV, YYDKDF (reference sequence). This record comes from a study of T cells in localized non-small cell lung cancer. Study-wide points: Uninvolved adjacent lung showed higher T cell clonality than tumor. Elevated blood T cell density was associated with longer overall survival. When the top 100 tumor clones were examined, a median approximately 59 of them also appeared in the adjacent lung, which was paired and uninvolved.

The sequenced sample was peripheral blood, obtained before any cancer treatment. This clonotype originated in a male donor at least 60 years old with stage III squamous cell lung carcinoma. V gene TRBV15 combines with J gene TRBJ2-7, with D possibly being TRBD1 (5 bases). CDR3 protein: CATSFDRSREQYF. In DNA form, the CDR3 reads TGTGCCACCAGCTTCGACAGAAGCCGGGAGCAGTACTTC.